The clone carrying this T cell receptor (beta chain) appeared a single time. The germline V gene has CDR1 ENHRY and CDR2 SYGVKD. V lost 2 bases, J lost 4 bases, and 9 bases lay in between. The CDR3 runs to 14 residues. TCR beta VDJ and CDR3 were profiled, and genomic DNA was the template. TCRdb ran MiXCR on the reads and lists one entry per CDR3 protein. The sample carries some 160,000 distinct CDR3 sequences, 40% to 55% recorded once. The data are from a study of CD8+CD57+ T cells in acquired aplastic anemia. In the study overall: Across the sorted CD4+ and CD8+ cells, DNA amounts averaged roughly 3 ug.

Patients sequenced had flow cytometry evidence of CD8+CD57+ cell expansion. The chain links TRBV10-3 to TRBJ1-3; D ambiguous. The source is a human donor with aplastic anemia. Sequencing was done on a sample of sorted CD4+, CD8+, or CD8+CD57+ T cells (not recorded which) from PBMCs. DNA of the CDR3: TGTGCCATCAGTGAGGCAGGAGCGGGAAACACCATATATTTT. Its translation is CAISEAGAGNTIYF.